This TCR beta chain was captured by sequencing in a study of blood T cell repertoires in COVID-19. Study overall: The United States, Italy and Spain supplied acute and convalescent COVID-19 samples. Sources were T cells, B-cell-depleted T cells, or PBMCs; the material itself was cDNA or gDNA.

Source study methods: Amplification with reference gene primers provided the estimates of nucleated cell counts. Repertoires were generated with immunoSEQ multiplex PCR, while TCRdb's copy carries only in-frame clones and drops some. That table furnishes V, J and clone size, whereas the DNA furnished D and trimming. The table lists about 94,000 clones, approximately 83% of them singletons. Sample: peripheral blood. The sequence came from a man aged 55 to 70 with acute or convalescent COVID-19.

Here the CDR3 reads CASKIGRNYGYTF. DNA for the CDR3: TGTGCCAGTAAAATAGGCAGGAACTATGGCTACACCTTC. The chain uses TRBV6-5 and TRBJ1-2; D is uncertain. The CDR3 has 13 amino acids. The germline V gene encodes CDR1 MNHEY and CDR2 SVGAGI. V was trimmed by 9 bases and J by 2 bases, leaving 13 bases between them.